This note documents a single TCR beta chain sequence. Its specificity is not known. This sample is part of a study of T cells after yellow fever vaccination. Whole-study findings and limits: Most clones from primary vaccination resurfaced after the booster (approximately 97% CD4, over 85% CD8).

The ends lost 4 bases at V and 4 bases at J; junction bases unmatched: 5. Germline CDR1 MNHNS, CDR2 SASEGT. CDR3 length equals 15 residues. One entry per CDR3 protein results from TCRdb running MiXCR on the 5' RACE reads. Of about 510,000 distinct CDR3 sequences detected, less than 25% appear once; the ten largest clones hold approximately 15%. The clonotype comes from a man aged 18 to 30 who received the YFV17D yellow fever vaccine. The rearrangement uses TRBV6-1 and TRBJ2-5; 11 bases align to TRBD1. The sequencing used PBMCs, collected more than 20 days after the first yellow fever vaccination. CDR3 DNA: TGTGCCAGCAGTGGCTCGGGACAGGGGGGAGAGACCCAGTACTTC. This translates into CASSGSGQGGETQYF.